This T cell receptor beta chain appears in the sequencing data of a study of T cells in Graves' hyperthyroidism and ophthalmopathy. Study results and limitations: Ophthalmopathy got predicted by the model a median 6.5 months before its onset. Clonotypes that were expanded in thyroid above 0.001 mostly appeared in blood too.

TCR beta CDR3 regions were amplified from RNA. Researchers ran a first-round RT-PCR on the TCR CDR3 using the HTBI primer set. TCRdb re-called the multiplex PCR reads through MiXCR, storing one row per CDR3 protein. The sample records 500,000 to 550,000 distinct CDR3 sequences, 15% to 20% being singletons. This clonotype was observed many times. Its antigen remains unidentified. The CDR3 is 15 amino acids. Between the trimmed V and J ends, which lost 6 bases and 5 bases, there was a span of 17 bases. Germline-derived CDR1 and CDR2 are MDHEN and SYDVKM. Enrolled ophthalmopathy patients presented with a Clinical Activity Score of at least 3, a NOSPECS grade of at least 4, and disease duration under 3 months.

Sequences were obtained from blood. The chain carries TRBV28 and TRBJ2-1, with a possible D match to TRBD2 (5 bases). This clonotype originated in a man aged 40-50 years with Graves' ophthalmopathy. The CDR3 loop is CASRSSRSPHNEQFF. CDR3 in DNA: TGTGCCAGCAGATCTAGCAGGTCCCCCCACAATGAGCAGTTCTTC.